One and the same sample provided the 18 T cell receptor beta chains below, sequenced in a study of cytomegalovirus exposure and HLA in healthy donors. A multiplex PCR was run with 60 Vbeta primers and 13 Jbeta primers. Some clones are missing from TCRdb's copy, which holds only in-frame ones; the method was immunoSEQ multiplex PCR. Among approximately 150,000 clones listed, approximately 78% were seen once. The sample taken for sequencing was PBMCs. These receptors were taken from a woman aged 50 to 60 in good health and CMV-seropositive.

This chain links TRBV19 with TRBJ1-4, with D unclear. The germline V gene has CDR1 LNHDA and CDR2 SQIVND (reference sequence). This CDR3 spans 15 amino acids. Trimming shortened V by 1 base and J by 5 bases, and 11 bases separated the two germline ends. The CDR3 bases are TGTGCCAGTAGTATAGGTGGACTTGGGAATGAAAAACTGTTTTTT. The encoded protein is CASSIGGLGNEKLFF.

The chain joins TRBV5-6 to TRBJ2-1; 12 bases agree with TRBD2. The CDR3 extends over 17 amino acids. In germline, CDR1 is SGHDT, CDR2 YYEEEE. The J segment lost 0 bases and the V segment lost 4 bases, leaving 5 bases of the junction unmatched. The CDR3 protein is CASSTRTSGTSYNEQFF. The CDR3 DNA reads TGTGCCAGCAGCACCCGGACTAGCGGGACCTCCTACAATGAGCAGTTCTTC.

The chain employs TRBV6-1 and TRBJ1-1, with D tentatively TRBD1 (5 bases). Trimming removed 6 bases at V and 1 base at J, with 12 bases between. This CDR3 has 14 amino acids. Germline lookup yields CDR1 MNHNS and CDR2 SASEGT. The CDR3 loop reads CASRRPDRNTEAFF. Here the CDR3 DNA reads TGTGCCAGCAGGAGACCAGACAGGAACACTGAAGCTTTCTTT.

The rearrangement uses TRBV2 and TRBJ2-7; possibly TRBD1 for D (6 bases). Germline V gene sequence: CDR1 SNHLY, CDR2 FYNNEI. The CDR3 totals 13 residues. V was clipped by 6 bases and J by 0 bases, with 9 bases between them. This CDR3 reads CASRAGVSYEQYF. In nucleotides, the CDR3 is TGTGCCAGCAGAGCAGGGGTCTCCTACGAGCAGTACTTC.

CDR3 sequence reads: CASSRGGDTEAFF. The DNA for the CDR3 is TGTGCCAGCAGCCGCGGGGGGGACACTGAAGCTTTCTTT. The V call is TRBV7-3, the J call TRBJ1-1; possibly TRBD1 for D (5 bases). This CDR3 comprises 13 residues. CDR1 SGHTA and CDR2 FQGTGA come from the germline V gene. Trimming stripped 5 bases from V and 3 bases from J, with 10 bases between.

This chain connects TRBV7-9 to TRBJ2-7; TRBD2 agrees at 7 bases. Germline CDR1 reads SEHNR; CDR2 reads FQNEAQ (reference sequence). The CDR3 loop spans 11 amino acids. J was trimmed by 9 bases and V by 5 bases; bases with no gene match: 4. CDR3 in amino acids: CASSLTGGQYF. The CDR3 nucleotides are TGTGCCAGCAGCCTCACGGGGGGGCAGTACTTC.

J is TRBJ2-1 and V is TRBV6-1; 8 bases agree with TRBD1. The germline V gene encodes CDR1 MNHNS and CDR2 SASEGT. The CDR3 has 17 residues. V shed 4 bases and J 2 bases; nucleotides not matched to a gene: 10. DNA for the CDR3: TGTGCCAGCAGTGTCGCCGGGACAGGTTTTACCTACAATGAGCAGTTCTTC. Translating gives CASSVAGTGFTYNEQFF.

V gene TRBV7-9 combines with J gene TRBJ1-2; maybe TRBD1 (6 bases). Germline assignment: CDR1 SEHNR and CDR2 FQNEAQ (reference sequence). CDR3 length: 14 amino acids. V was trimmed by 1 base and J by 8 bases, leaving 14 bases between them. CDR3 protein: CASSLDLGARGYTF. The CDR3 DNA is TGTGCCAGCAGCTTAGATCTGGGGGCACGGGGCTACACCTTC.

This chain connects TRBV7-9 to TRBJ2-6, with 7 bases fitting TRBD1. The CDR3 runs to 16 residues. Unmatched junction bases numbered 7, after V lost 2 bases and J lost 6 bases. CDR1 SEHNR and CDR2 FQNEAQ come from the germline V gene (reference sequence). The CDR3 DNA reads TGTGCCAGCAGCTTAAGGGGACAGTTCGAGGCCAACGTCCTGACTTTC. Its protein product is CASSLRGQFEANVLTF.

This chain joins TRBV5-1 and TRBJ1-1; D is uncertain. Germline CDR1 reads SGHRS; CDR2 reads YFSETQ. V lost 2 bases and J 0 bases, leaving 5 bases between the germline ends. CDR3 size: 13 residues. The CDR3 DNA is TGCGCCAGCAGCTTCCGTATGAACACTGAAGCTTTCTTT. Its protein product is CASSFRMNTEAFF.

On this clone: The germline gene is not matched at one end of the junction; a read error may be the cause. This chain connects TRBV7-9 to TRBJ2-3, with D uncertain. Germline CDR1 reads SEHNR; CDR2 reads FQNEAQ (reference sequence). The CDR3 is 12 amino acids. This CDR3 is CSSSPNLDTQYF. As DNA, the CDR3 is TGTTCCAGCAGCCCCAATTTAGATACGCAGTATTTT. The variable domain in full, with the rest retrieved from reference TRBV7-9 and TRBJ2-3, is DTGVSQNPRHKITKRGQNVTFRCDPISEHNRLYWYRQTLGQGPEFLTYFQNEAQLEKSRLLSDRFSAERPKGSFSTLEIQRTEQGDSAMYLCSSSPNLDTQYFGPGTRLTVL.

This chain joins TRBV5-8 and TRBJ2-1; tentative D call: TRBD1 (5 bases). Trimming cost V 1 base and J 2 bases, with 10 bases left between them. Germline CDR1 is SGHTS and CDR2 is YDEGEE. This CDR3 region has 15 residues. The CDR3 region has the DNA TGTGCCAGCAGCTTGATCAGGGTCACCTACAATGAGCAGTTCTTC. The encoded protein is CASSLIRVTYNEQFF.

The chain couples TRBV5-6 to TRBJ1-3; D might be TRBD1 (5 bases). The V gene's germline CDR1 is SGHDT and CDR2 YYEEEE. V dropped 6 bases and J dropped 3 bases, with 19 bases sitting between them. The CDR3 has 16 residues. The CDR3 nucleotides read TGTGCCAGCACCCAGGCCGGGAGGGGCGGTGGAAACACCATATATTTT. Translation: CASTQAGRGGGNTIYF.

This rearrangement joins TRBV30 to TRBJ2-5, with TRBD1 as a possible D gene (6 bases). Per the germline V gene, CDR1 is GTSNPN and CDR2 is SVGIG (reference sequence). Between the trimmed V and J ends, which lost 8 bases and 0 bases, there was a span of 13 bases. This CDR3 has 13 residues. DNA for the CDR3: TGTGCCGGCTTAGGACAGAACCAAGAGACCCAGTACTTC. Protein product: CAGLGQNQETQYF.

The chain recombines TRBV19 with TRBJ2-5, with 11 bases fitting TRBD2. The germline V gene has CDR1 LNHDA and CDR2 SQIVND (reference sequence). This CDR3 has 16 residues. V was clipped by 2 bases and J by 4 bases; unmatched bases: 6. The CDR3 region is CASSINGLAGPETQYF. For the CDR3, the DNA is TGTGCCAGTAGTATAAACGGACTAGCGGGCCCAGAGACCCAGTACTTC. The full variable domain, its missing parts supplied by reference TRBV19 and TRBJ2-5, is DGGITQSPKYLFRKEGQNVTLSCEQNLNHDAMYWYRQDPGQGLRLIYYSQIVNDFQKGDIAEGYSVSREKKESFPLTVTSAQKNPTAFYLCASSINGLAGPETQYFGPGTRLLVL.

This clone showed up just a few times. This chain uses TRBV18 with TRBJ2-7; 7 positions agree with TRBD1. V lost 3 bases, J lost 3 bases, and 8 bases stayed unmatched. The CDR3 contains 15 residues. Germline loops: CDR1 KGHSH, CDR2 LQKENI. The CDR3 here is CASSPIQGRGYEQYF. As DNA, the CDR3 is TGTGCCAGCTCACCCATACAGGGGAGAGGCTACGAGCAGTACTTC.

This clone was recorded once. The chain carries TRBV30 and TRBJ2-7, with 9 bases aligning to TRBD1. Per the germline V gene, CDR1 is GTSNPN and CDR2 is SVGIG (reference sequence). The CDR3 consists of 15 residues. J gave up 1 base and V 3 bases, and 7 bases lay outside the gene matches. The CDR3 region is CAWRGGTGSSYEQYF. The DNA for the CDR3 is TGTGCCTGGAGGGGAGGGACAGGGAGTTCCTACGAGCAGTACTTC.

This clone was counted once. As DNA, the CDR3 is TGTGCCAGCAGCGTAGGGGGACTAGCGGGGGGCCTCTACGAGCAGTACTTC. Protein sequence: CASSVGGLAGGLYEQYF. V usage is TRBV9 and J usage is TRBJ2-7; the match to TRBD2 covers 15 bases. V dropped 0 bases and J dropped 3; count of bases not matched to a gene: 4. The CDR3 loop spans 17 amino acids. Germline V gene sequence: CDR1 SGDLS, CDR2 YYNGEE. The full variable domain, completed using reference TRBV9 and TRBJ2-7, is DSGVTQTPKHLITATGQRVTLRCSPRSGDLSVYWYQQSLDQGLQFLIQYYNGEERAKGNILERFSAQQFPDLHSELNLSSLELGDSALYFCASSVGGLAGGLYEQYFGPGTRLTVT.